This T cell receptor (beta chain) was identified during a study of blood T cells in healthy people across ages. To note about this clonotype: A junction boundary mismatches the germline segment, possibly from a read error.

Together with a sample-barcoded 5' primer, a J-beta primer mix was included in a second PCR lasting about 7 to 12 cycles. In TCRdb, the 5' RACE reads were re-called with MiXCR into one record per CDR3 protein. This sample has about 1,400,000 distinct CDR3 sequences, with roughly 64% found just once. This CDR3 is 15 amino acids long. The germline gives CDR1 LGHDT, CDR2 YNNKEL (reference sequence). This chain links TRBV3-1 with TRBJ1-1; TRBD1 might be the D (6 bases). This TCR derives from a man between 18 and 29 years old in good health. Sequencing was carried out using blood. CDR3 residues: CATSQETGSRAEAFF. DNA for the CDR3: TGTGCCACCAGCCAGGAAACAGGGTCTCGGGCTGAAGCTTTCTTT.